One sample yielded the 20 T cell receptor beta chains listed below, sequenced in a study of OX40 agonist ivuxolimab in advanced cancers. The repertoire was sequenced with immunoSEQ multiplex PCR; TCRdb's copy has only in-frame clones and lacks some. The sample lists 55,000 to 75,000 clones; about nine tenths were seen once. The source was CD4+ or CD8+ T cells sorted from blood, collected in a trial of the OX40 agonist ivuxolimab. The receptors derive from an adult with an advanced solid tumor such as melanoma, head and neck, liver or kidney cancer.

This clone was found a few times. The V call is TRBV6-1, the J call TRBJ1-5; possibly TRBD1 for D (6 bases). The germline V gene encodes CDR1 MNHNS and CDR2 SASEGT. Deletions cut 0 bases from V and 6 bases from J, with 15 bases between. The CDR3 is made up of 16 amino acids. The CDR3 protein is CASSEAGPQGGQPQHF. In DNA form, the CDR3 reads TGTGCCAGCAGTGAAGCGGGGCCACAGGGCGGTCAGCCCCAGCATTTT.

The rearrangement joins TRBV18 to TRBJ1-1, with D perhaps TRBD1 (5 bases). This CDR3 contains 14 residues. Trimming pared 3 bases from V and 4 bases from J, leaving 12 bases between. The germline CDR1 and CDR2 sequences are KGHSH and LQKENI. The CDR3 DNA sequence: TGTGCCAGCTCACCTGGGGGGGTGGGCACTGAAGCTTTCTTT. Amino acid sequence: CASSPGGVGTEAFF. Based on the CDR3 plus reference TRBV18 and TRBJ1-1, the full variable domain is NAGVMQNPRHLVRRRGQEARLRCSPMKGHSHVYWYRQLPEEGLKFMVYLQKENIIDESGMPKERFSAEFPKEGPSILRIQQVVRGDSAAYFCASSPGGVGTEAFFGQGTRLTVV.

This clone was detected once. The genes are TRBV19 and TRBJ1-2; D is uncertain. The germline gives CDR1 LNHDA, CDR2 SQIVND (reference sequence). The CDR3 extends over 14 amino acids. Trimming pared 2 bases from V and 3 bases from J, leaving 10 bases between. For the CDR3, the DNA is TGTGCCAGTAGTATAATGTCCGGGGACTATGGCTACACCTTC. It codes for CASSIMSGDYGYTF.

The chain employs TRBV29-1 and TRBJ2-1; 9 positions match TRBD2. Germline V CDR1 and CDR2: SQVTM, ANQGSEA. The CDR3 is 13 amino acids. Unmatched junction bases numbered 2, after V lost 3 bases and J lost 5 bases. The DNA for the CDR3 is TGCAGCGTTGAGGGGACTAGCCACAATGAGCAGTTCTTC. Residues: CSVEGTSHNEQFF.

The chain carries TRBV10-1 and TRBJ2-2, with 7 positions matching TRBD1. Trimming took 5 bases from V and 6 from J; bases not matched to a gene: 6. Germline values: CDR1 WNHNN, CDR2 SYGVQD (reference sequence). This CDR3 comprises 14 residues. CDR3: CASSPQGRAGELFF. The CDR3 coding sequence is TGCGCCAGCAGTCCACAGGGGCGCGCCGGGGAGCTGTTTTTT.

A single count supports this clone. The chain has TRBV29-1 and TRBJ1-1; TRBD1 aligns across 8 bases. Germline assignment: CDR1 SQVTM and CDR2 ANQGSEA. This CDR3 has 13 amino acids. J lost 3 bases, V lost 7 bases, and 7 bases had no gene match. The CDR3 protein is CSAEADRDTEAFF. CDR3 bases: TGCAGCGCCGAGGCGGACAGGGACACTGAAGCTTTCTTT.

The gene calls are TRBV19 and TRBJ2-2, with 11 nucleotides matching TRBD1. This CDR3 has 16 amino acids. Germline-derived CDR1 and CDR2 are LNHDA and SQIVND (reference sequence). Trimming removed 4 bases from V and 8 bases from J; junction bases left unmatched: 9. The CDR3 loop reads CASSTGRTGGIGELFF. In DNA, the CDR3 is TGTGCCAGTAGTACTGGGCGGACAGGGGGCATAGGGGAGCTGTTTTTT.

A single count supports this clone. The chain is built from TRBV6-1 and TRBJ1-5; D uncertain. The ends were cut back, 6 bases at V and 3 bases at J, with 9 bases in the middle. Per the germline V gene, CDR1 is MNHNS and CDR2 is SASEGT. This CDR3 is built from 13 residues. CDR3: CASSLTANQPQHF. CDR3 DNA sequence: TGTGCCAGCAGCCTTACAGCCAATCAGCCCCAGCATTTT.

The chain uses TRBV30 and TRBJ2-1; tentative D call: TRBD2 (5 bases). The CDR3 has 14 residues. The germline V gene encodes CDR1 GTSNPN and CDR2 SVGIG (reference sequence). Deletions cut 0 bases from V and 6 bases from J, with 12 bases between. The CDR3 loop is CAWSVRDLRNEQFF. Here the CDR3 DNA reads TGTGCCTGGAGTGTACGGGATCTCCGCAATGAGCAGTTCTTC.

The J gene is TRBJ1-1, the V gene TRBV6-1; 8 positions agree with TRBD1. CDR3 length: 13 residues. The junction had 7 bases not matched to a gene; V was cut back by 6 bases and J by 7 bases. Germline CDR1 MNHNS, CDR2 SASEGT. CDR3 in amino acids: CASSRPGGYEAFF. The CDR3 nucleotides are TGTGCCAGCAGCCGCCCAGGGGGCTATGAAGCTTTCTTT.

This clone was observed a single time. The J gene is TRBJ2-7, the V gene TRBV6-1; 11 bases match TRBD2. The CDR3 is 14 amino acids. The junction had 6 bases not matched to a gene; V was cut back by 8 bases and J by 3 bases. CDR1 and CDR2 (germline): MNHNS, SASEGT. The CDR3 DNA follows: TGTGCCAGCTTGCGGACTAGCGGGTTCTACGAGCAGTACTTC. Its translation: CASLRTSGFYEQYF.

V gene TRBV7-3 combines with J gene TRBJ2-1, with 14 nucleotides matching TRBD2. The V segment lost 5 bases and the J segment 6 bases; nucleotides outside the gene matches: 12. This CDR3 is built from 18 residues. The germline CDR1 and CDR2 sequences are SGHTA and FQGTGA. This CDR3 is CASSKTGTSGSSGNEQFF. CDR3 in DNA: TGTGCCAGCAGCAAAACCGGGACTAGCGGGAGTAGTGGCAATGAGCAGTTCTTC.

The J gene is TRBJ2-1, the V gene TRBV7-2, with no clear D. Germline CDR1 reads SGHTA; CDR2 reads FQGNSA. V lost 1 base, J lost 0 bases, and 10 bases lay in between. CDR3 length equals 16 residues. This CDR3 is CASSLELTPSYNEQFF. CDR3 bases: TGTGCCAGCAGCTTAGAGCTAACACCCTCCTACAATGAGCAGTTCTTC.

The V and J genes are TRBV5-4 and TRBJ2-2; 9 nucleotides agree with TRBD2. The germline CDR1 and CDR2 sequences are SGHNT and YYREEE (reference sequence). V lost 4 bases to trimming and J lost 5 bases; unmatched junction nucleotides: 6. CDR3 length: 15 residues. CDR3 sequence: CASSPGAGGTGELFF. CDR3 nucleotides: TGTGCCAGCAGCCCCGGGGCGGGAGGGACCGGGGAGCTGTTTTTT.

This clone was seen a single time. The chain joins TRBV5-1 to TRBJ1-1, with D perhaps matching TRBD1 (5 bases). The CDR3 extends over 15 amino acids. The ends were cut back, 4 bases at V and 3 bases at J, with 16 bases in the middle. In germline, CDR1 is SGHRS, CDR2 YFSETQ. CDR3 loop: CASSLFGGRDTEAFF. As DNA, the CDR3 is TGCGCCAGCAGCCTCTTTGGGGGGAGGGACACTGAAGCTTTCTTT. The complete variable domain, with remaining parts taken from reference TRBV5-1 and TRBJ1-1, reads KAGVTQTPRYLIKTRGQQVTLSCSPISGHRSVSWYQQTPGQGLQFLFEYFSETQRNKGNFPGRFSGRQFSNSRSEMNVSTLELGDSALYLCASSLFGGRDTEAFFGQGTRLTVV.

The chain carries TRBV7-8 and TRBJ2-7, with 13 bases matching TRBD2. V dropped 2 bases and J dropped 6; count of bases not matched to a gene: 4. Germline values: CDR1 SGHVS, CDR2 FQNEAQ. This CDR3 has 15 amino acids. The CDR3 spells CASSLFGLAGVEQYF. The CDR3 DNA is TGTGCCAGCAGCTTATTTGGACTAGCGGGAGTCGAGCAGTACTTC.

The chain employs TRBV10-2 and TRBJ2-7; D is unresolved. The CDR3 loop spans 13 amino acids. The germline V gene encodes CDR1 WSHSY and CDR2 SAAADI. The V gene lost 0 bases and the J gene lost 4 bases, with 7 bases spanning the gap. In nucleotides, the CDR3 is TGCGCCAGCAGTGAGTCAGGGCCTTACGAGCAGTACTTC. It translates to CASSESGPYEQYF.

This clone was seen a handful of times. The DNA of the CDR3 is TGCAGCGTTGAAGAATGGGCAGGGGGCAACTATGGCTACACCTTC. It specifies CSVEEWAGGNYGYTF. The rearrangement uses TRBV29-1 and TRBJ1-2, with 8 bases identical to TRBD1. Germline CDR1 reads SQVTM; CDR2 reads ANQGSEA. This CDR3 contains 15 residues. Trimming cost V 0 bases and J 2 bases; bases outside gene matches: 5.

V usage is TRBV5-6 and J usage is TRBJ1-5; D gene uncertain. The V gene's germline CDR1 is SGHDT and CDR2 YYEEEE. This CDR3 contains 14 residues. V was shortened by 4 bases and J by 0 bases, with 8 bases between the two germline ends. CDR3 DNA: TGTGCCAGCAGCAATGGTTATAGCAATCAGCCCCAGCATTTT. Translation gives CASSNGYSNQPQHF. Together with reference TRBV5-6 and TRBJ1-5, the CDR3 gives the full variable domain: DAGVTQSPTHLIKTRGQQVTLRCSPKSGHDTVSWYQQALGQGPQFIFQYYEEEERQRGNFPDRFSGHQFPNYSSELNVNALLLGDSALYLCASSNGYSNQPQHFGDGTRLSIL.

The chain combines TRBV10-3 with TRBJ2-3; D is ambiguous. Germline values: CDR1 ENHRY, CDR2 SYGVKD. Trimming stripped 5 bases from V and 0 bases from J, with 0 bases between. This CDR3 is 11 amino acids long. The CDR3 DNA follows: TGTGCCATCAGTAGCACAGATACGCAGTATTTT. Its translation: CAISSTDTQYF.